This TCR beta chain was identified during a study of CD8 T cells in ankylosing spondylitis. Germline V gene lookup returns CDR1 SEHNR and CDR2 FQNEAQ (reference sequence). Trimming pared 4 bases from V and 4 bases from J, leaving 8 bases between. This CDR3 is built from 13 residues. Preparation of TCR beta libraries was done by quantitative 5'-RACE with molecular barcodes. TCRdb re-called the 5' RACE reads through MiXCR, storing one row per CDR3 protein. The sample carries more than 110,000 distinct CDR3 sequences, roughly 8.8% recorded once. The study's findings and limits: A motif of under ten highly homologous TCR beta variants was seen as apparently characteristic of ankylosing spondylitis blood. With a CD8+ phenotype, disease-linked clones were relatively rare in peripheral blood. Reportedly, significant enrichment of disease-linked clones occurred in matched ankylosing spondylitis synovial fluid.

In its sample, this clonotype was seen a few times. What it binds is not known. The V gene is TRBV7-9, the J gene TRBJ1-3, with D perhaps TRBD1 (5 bases). Specimen: synovial fluid, either unsorted or a sorted T cell fraction (not recorded which). The TCR originated in a male donor with ankylosing spondylitis. Here the CDR3 reads CASSSTVGNTIYF. The CDR3 DNA reads as TGTGCCAGCAGCTCGACAGTCGGAAACACCATATATTTT.